This T cell receptor (beta chain) originates from a study of T cells in narcolepsy. Study context: Patients with NT1 or NT2 and healthy control donors were enrolled. Study-wide findings and caveats: Comparing one patient's CSF and blood CD4+ clonotypes highlighted HCRT- and TRIB2-specific autoreactive clonotypes.

Germline V gene data show CDR1 as SGHTA and CDR2 as FQGNSA. V was clipped by 5 bases and J by 0 bases, with 14 bases between them. The CDR3 has 15 residues. On this clone itself: No antigen is known for it.

Data came from immunoSEQ multiplex PCR; TCRdb stores just in-frame clones and leaves some out. The sample contains roughly 34,000 clones, roughly 80% of which appear only once. This chain links TRBV7-2 with TRBJ2-7, with D hard to call. The sample consisted of CD45RA- memory CD4+ T cells from PBMCs. This receptor was taken from a human donor with narcolepsy. The CDR3 sequence: CASSRTHLSSYEQYF. The CDR3 coding sequence is TGTGCCAGCAGCCGGACGCATCTGAGCTCCTACGAGCAGTACTTC.